What follows is one T cell receptor beta chain and its context. This sample stems from a study of Ad26.COV2.S vaccination and SARS-CoV-2 variants. Specified treatment: around 19 received Ad26.COV2.S at low or high dose, single or two shots; roughly five received placebo; per-sample allocation not given. Vaccine and placebo recipients were sampled on day 63 after the first injection. Some clones are missing from TCRdb's copy, which holds only in-frame ones; the method was immunoSEQ multiplex PCR. The sample has fewer than 600,000 clones; approximately 90% are singletons. V was pared by 4 bases and J by 3 bases, with 13 bases of the junction left unmatched. This CDR3 contains 16 residues. Per germline, CDR1 SGHKS and CDR2 YYEKEE (reference sequence).

V usage is TRBV5-5 and J usage is TRBJ2-7, with 7 positions matching TRBD2. The receptor comes from a person between 18 and 65 years old who received the Ad26.COV2.S COVID-19 vaccine or a placebo. This specimen was peripheral blood, taken in a trial of Ad26.COV2.S vaccine versus placebo. The chain's CDR3 is CASSIGVAGVRYEQYF. Here the CDR3 DNA reads TGTGCCAGCAGCATAGGTGTGGCGGGAGTTCGCTACGAGCAGTACTTC.